Described below is a single TCR beta chain sequence and its context. The treatment here: 15 to 20 received Ad26.COV2.S at low or high dose, single or two shots; about 5 received placebo; per-sample allocation not given. Sampling happened 63 days after the first vaccine or placebo injection. Immunization relied on an Ad26 vector, which expressed Wuhan-strain SARS-CoV-2 spike. This entry comes from a study of Ad26.COV2.S vaccination and SARS-CoV-2 variants. Study at large: In the study, Ad26.COV2.S was injected intramuscularly once, or twice 56 days apart.

Method: immunoSEQ multiplex PCR; TCRdb's copy keeps in-frame clones and lacks some. The sample carries 320,000 or so clones, approximately 87% recorded once. The V segment lost 7 bases and the J segment 5 bases; nucleotides outside the gene matches: 7. Germline loops: CDR1 MNHEY, CDR2 SVGAGI. This CDR3 spans 14 amino acids. The TCR originated in a person between 18 and 65 years old who received the Ad26.COV2.S COVID-19 vaccine or a placebo. This specimen was peripheral blood, taken in a trial of Ad26.COV2.S vaccine versus placebo. This rearrangement joins TRBV6-5 to TRBJ1-4, with 7 bases lining up with TRBD1. The DNA for the CDR3 is TGTGCCAGCAAGACCGGGACAGCAAATGAAAAACTGTTTTTT. Its protein product is CASKTGTANEKLFF.